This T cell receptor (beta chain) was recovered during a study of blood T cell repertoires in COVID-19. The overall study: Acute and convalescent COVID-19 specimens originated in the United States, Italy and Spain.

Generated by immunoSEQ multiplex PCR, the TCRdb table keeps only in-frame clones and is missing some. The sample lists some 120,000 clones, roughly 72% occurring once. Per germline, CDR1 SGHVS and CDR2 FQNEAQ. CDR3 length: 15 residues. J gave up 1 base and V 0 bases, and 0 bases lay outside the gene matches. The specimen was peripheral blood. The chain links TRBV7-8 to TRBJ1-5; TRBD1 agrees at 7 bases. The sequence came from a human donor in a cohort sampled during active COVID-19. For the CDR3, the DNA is TGTGCCAGCAGCTTAGCGGACAGGAGCAATCAGCCCCAGCATTTT. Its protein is CASSLADRSNQPQHF.